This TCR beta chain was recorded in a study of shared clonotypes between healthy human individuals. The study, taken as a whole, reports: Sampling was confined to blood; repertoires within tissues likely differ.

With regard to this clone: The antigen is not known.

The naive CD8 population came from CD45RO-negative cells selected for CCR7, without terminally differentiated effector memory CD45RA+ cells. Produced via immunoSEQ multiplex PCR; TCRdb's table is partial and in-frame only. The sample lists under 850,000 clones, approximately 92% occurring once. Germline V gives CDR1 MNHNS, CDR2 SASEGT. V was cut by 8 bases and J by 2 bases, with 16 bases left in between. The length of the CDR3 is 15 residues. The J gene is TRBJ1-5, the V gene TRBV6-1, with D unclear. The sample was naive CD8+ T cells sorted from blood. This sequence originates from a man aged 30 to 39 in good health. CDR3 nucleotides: TGTGCCAGCGGCCCGATGGAGGGCGGCAATCAGCCCCAGCATTTT. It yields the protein CASGPMEGGNQPQHF.